This T cell receptor (beta chain) was identified during a study of cytomegalovirus exposure and HLA in healthy donors. Study-wide points: In vitro assays verified that three CMV-associated chains recognized CMV antigens specifically. Listed as cytomegalovirus-associated were around 160 TCR beta chains.

Regarding this clone: Its matching antigen is unknown.

Repertoires were generated with immunoSEQ multiplex PCR, while TCRdb's copy carries only in-frame clones and drops some. Of 260,000 or so clones listed, around nine tenths are singletons. V shed 5 bases and J shed 4 bases, with 14 bases lying between them. The CDR3 totals 15 residues. Germline CDR1 and CDR2: SGHTA and FQGNSA. This chain connects TRBV7-2 to TRBJ2-2; possible D gene TRBD2, 6 bases. The clonotype comes from a man between 18 and 35 years old in good health and CMV-seronegative. The sequencing input was PBMCs. The CDR3 loop is CASSIGGPGTGELFF. Here the CDR3 DNA reads TGTGCCAGCAGCATAGGAGGGCCGGGCACCGGGGAGCTGTTTTTT.